Listed here are 2 T cell receptor beta chains from one sample, sequenced in a study of blood T cells in healthy people across ages. It was with a sample-barcoded 5' primer and a J-beta primer mix that a second PCR of roughly 7 to 12 cycles was run. Using its own MiXCR run on the 5' RACE reads, TCRdb lists one record per CDR3 protein. The data contain about 1.8 million distinct CDR3 sequences, around 50% of them seen just once; the ten biggest clones take up approximately 2.1%. The sample was blood. The receptors originated from a woman between 40 and 55 years old in good health.

The count of this clonotype is one. CDR3 sequence: CASSYSSAVVQQYF. CDR3 coding DNA: TGTGCCAGCAGTTACTCGTCGGCTGTGGTCCAGCAGTACTTC. V gene TRBV6-6 combines with J gene TRBJ2-7; D is ambiguous. Trimming cost V 0 bases and J 8 bases, with 14 bases left between them. CDR1 and CDR2 from the germline V gene are MNHNY and SVGAGI (reference sequence). The CDR3 is 14 residues long.

The chain recombines TRBV4-3 with TRBJ2-3, with 7 bases identical to TRBD1. From germline, CDR1 is LGHNA and CDR2 YSLEER. The CDR3 has 17 residues. J was trimmed by 4 bases and V by 1 base; bases with no gene match: 11. As DNA, the CDR3 is TGCGCCAGCAGCCAAGCAAGGCACAGGGGTTTCGCAGATACGCAGTATTTT. Translated, it gives CASSQARHRGFADTQYF.